This is a list of T cell receptor beta chains from one sample in a study of T cell responses to AZD1222 COVID-19 vaccine. The method was immunoSEQ multiplex PCR; TCRdb's version includes in-frame clones alone and lacks a portion of them. The sample carries 75,000 to 85,000 clones, 60% to 85% recorded once. The sample was peripheral blood, taken 28 days after the second dose of the MenACWY control vaccine. The receptors come from an adult who received the MenACWY meningococcal vaccine as a control. CDR3s include the opening cysteine and the closing phenylalanine or tryptophan. Each record gives: D gene, clone size, J gene, V gene, CDR3 protein, CDR3 DNA. The D gene is left open where the match is weak. Expanded clones get a size class; other rows say once, few or many, or leave the size out.

TRBD2,.,TRBJ2-5,TRBV12-5,CASGTGRGETQYF,TGTGCTAGTGGCACCGGGAGGGGAGAGACCCAGTACTTC
.,.,TRBJ2-3,TRBV5-6,CASSLFLGVSSTDTQYF,TGTGCCAGCAGCTTGTTTCTGGGGGTTTCTAGCACAGATACGCAGTATTTT
.,.,TRBJ1-6,TRBV30,CAWRLRNSPLHF,TGTGCCTGGAGGCTTAGGAATTCACCCCTCCACTTT
TRBD2,.,TRBJ2-1,TRBV3-1/TRBV3-2,CASSRTSGVDVNEQFF,TGTGCCAGCAGCCGCACTAGCGGGGTGGATGTCAATGAGCAGTTCTTC
.,.,TRBJ2-5,TRBV5-6,CASSLAAGTLQETQYF,TGTGCCAGCAGCTTGGCCGCGGGGACCTTACAAGAGACCCAGTACTTC
.,.,TRBJ1-6,TRBV5-4,CASSLVGTDSPLHF,TGTGCCAGCAGCTTGGTAGGGACCGATTCACCCCTCCACTTT
.,.,TRBJ2-1,TRBV4-2,CASSPGTSSDEQFF,TGTGCCAGCAGCCCCGGGACTTCGTCAGATGAGCAGTTCTTC
.,few,TRBJ1-6,TRBV19,CASSMGGGNSPLHF,TGTGCCAGTAGTATGGGGGGCGGTAATTCACCCCTCCACTTT
TRBD1,few,TRBJ1-2,TRBV5-6,CASSLGQGADGYTF,TGTGCCAGCAGCTTGGGACAGGGGGCCGATGGCTACACCTTC
.,.,TRBJ1-5,TRBV19,CASSIRAERGNQPQHF,TGTGCCAGTAGTATTAGAGCCGAAAGGGGCAATCAGCCCCAGCATTTT
TRBD2,.,TRBJ2-7,TRBV4-2,CASSPGRGSTYEQYF,TGTGCCAGCAGCCCGGGGCGGGGGAGCACCTACGAGCAGTACTTC
.,.,TRBJ2-7,TRBV4-1,CASSQGDGQQYEQYF,TGCGCCAGCAGCCAGGGGGACGGCCAGCAATACGAGCAGTACTTC
TRBD1,few,TRBJ1-2,TRBV5-1,CASSHGQGSSGYTF,TGCGCCAGCAGCCACGGACAGGGATCATCTGGCTACACCTTC
.,.,TRBJ1-1,TRBV6-5,CASTETRRGTEAFF,TGTGCCAGCACCGAGACTCGGCGGGGCACTGAAGCTTTCTTT
.,.,TRBJ1-5,TRBV10-3,CATGEGRQPQHF,TGTGCTACTGGGGAGGGCAGACAGCCCCAGCATTTT
.,.,TRBJ1-1,TRBV28,CASSSGRGIRAFF,TGTGCCAGCAGCAGTGGGCGCGGGATTAGAGCTTTCTTT
.,.,TRBJ1-1,TRBV6-5,CASSSGQTSGEAFF,TGTGCCAGCAGTTCCGGACAGACAAGCGGTGAAGCTTTCTTT
.,.,TRBJ2-7,TRBV2,CASSEFSSYEQYF,TGTGCCAGCAGTGAGTTTTCGAGCTACGAGCAGTACTTC
.,.,TRBJ2-1,TRBV7-3,CASSFRGNNEQFF,TGTGCCAGCAGCTTCCGGGGAAACAATGAGCAGTTCTTC
TRBD2,.,TRBJ2-7,TRBV5-1,CASSLESGSFYEQYF,TGCGCCAGCAGCTTGGAGAGCGGGAGTTTCTACGAGCAGTACTTC
.,.,TRBJ1-2,TRBV6-5,CASSKTESYGYTF,TGTGCCAGCAGTAAGACAGAATCCTATGGCTACACCTTC
.,.,TRBJ1-6,TRBV27,CASKSSYNSPLHF,TGTGCCAGCAAAAGCTCCTATAATTCACCCCTCCACTTT
.,.,TRBJ1-5,TRBV19,CACGGGSNQPQHF,TGTGCTTGTGGGGGGGGAAGCAATCAGCCCCAGCATTTT
TRBD2,once,TRBJ2-2,TRBV4-3,CASSPNFLAGGGDGELFF,TGCGCCAGCAGCCCGAACTTTCTAGCGGGGGGCGGCGACGGGGAGCTGTTTTTT
TRBD1,.,TRBJ1-4,TRBV7-2,CASRLGRTGDVGEKLFF,TGTGCCAGCAGGCTAGGCCGGACAGGGGACGTGGGTGAAAAACTGTTTTTT
TRBD1,once,TRBJ2-2,TRBV5-1,CASSPQGGDRAGGELFF,TGCGCCAGCAGCCCACAGGGGGGAGATAGGGCCGGCGGGGAGCTGTTTTTT
.,.,TRBJ1-1,TRBV19,CASSIPGMNTEAFF,TGTGCCAGTAGTATACCGGGGATGAACACTGAAGCTTTCTTT
TRBD1,.,TRBJ1-2,TRBV29-1,CSVEDWGTAQSAGGYTF,TGCAGCGTTGAAGATTGGGGGACAGCACAAAGCGCGGGAGGCTACACCTTC
TRBD1,.,TRBJ1-2,TRBV30,CATFGQVLNYGYTF,TGTGCCACGTTCGGACAGGTCCTTAACTATGGCTACACCTTC
.,.,TRBJ2-1,TRBV6-1,CASSEISRYNEQFF,TGTGCCAGCAGTGAAATAAGCAGATACAATGAGCAGTTCTTC
TRBD1,.,TRBJ1-6,TRBV6-5,CASRGRTGYNSPLHF,TGTGCCAGCAGGGGGAGGACAGGCTATAATTCACCCCTCCACTTT
.,once,TRBJ2-3,TRBV28,CASSAPDRLTDTQYF,TGTGCCAGCAGTGCCCCGGACAGACTCACAGATACGCAGTATTTT
.,.,TRBJ1-2,TRBV2,CASTPDGGWGYTF,TGTGCCAGCACCCCAGATGGGGGCTGGGGCTACACCTTC
.,.,TRBJ2-7,TRBV6-5,CASTPPSSYEQYF,TGTGCCAGCACCCCGCCCAGCTCCTACGAGCAGTACTTC
.,.,TRBJ1-2,TRBV6-1,CASSEARVGHLLNYGYTF,TGTGCCAGCAGTGAAGCGAGGGTAGGGCACCTACTAAACTATGGCTACACCTTC
TRBD1,.,TRBJ2-5,TRBV7-2,CASSSRDRAETQYF,TGTGCCAGCAGCTCCCGGGACAGGGCAGAGACCCAGTACTTC
TRBD1,once,TRBJ1-2,TRBV18,CASSPPTGARLSYTF,TGTGCCAGCTCACCACCGACAGGGGCCCGATTATCCTACACCTTC
.,.,TRBJ2-1,TRBV2,CASSDPGRNEQFF,TGTGCCAGCAGTGACCCAGGGCGTAATGAGCAGTTCTTC
.,.,TRBJ2-1,TRBV5-1,CASRRGPDNEQFF,TGCGCCAGCAGAAGGGGACCCGACAATGAGCAGTTCTTC
.,.,TRBJ1-4,TRBV4-1,CASSQEGRENEKLFF,TGCGCCAGCAGCCAAGAGGGACGGGAGAATGAAAAACTGTTTTTT
.,once,TRBJ2-3,TRBV20-1,CSASDGSATDTQYF,TGCAGTGCTAGTGACGGGAGTGCGACAGATACGCAGTATTTT
.,few,TRBJ2-2,TRBV7-8,CASSLESLGNTGELFF,TGTGCCAGCAGCTTAGAAAGTTTAGGGAACACCGGGGAGCTGTTTTTT
.,.,TRBJ1-1,TRBV18,CASSSQGPPEAFF,TGTGCCAGCTCATCACAGGGTCCCCCTGAAGCTTTCTTT
.,.,TRBJ2-2,TRBV7-6,CASSLVGSGELFF,TGTGCCAGCAGCTTAGTAGGAAGCGGGGAGCTGTTTTTT
.,.,TRBJ2-3,TRBV6-5,CASTARPNPDTQYF,TGTGCCAGCACCGCACGGCCCAACCCGGATACGCAGTATTTT
TRBD2,few,TRBJ2-4,TRBV28,CASSETSGKNIQYF,TGTGCCAGCAGCGAGACTAGCGGCAAAAACATTCAGTACTTC
.,.,TRBJ1-6,TRBV16,CASSQLAVSNSPLHF,TGTGCCAGCAGCCAATTGGCCGTATCTAATTCACCCCTCCACTTT
TRBD1,.,TRBJ2-2,TRBV29-1,CSVRTGNTGELFF,TGCAGCGTCCGGACAGGGAACACCGGGGAGCTGTTTTTT
.,.,TRBJ2-1,TRBV6-5,CASSYYLQGGEQFF,TGTGCCAGCAGTTACTACCTACAGGGCGGTGAGCAGTTCTTC
.,.,TRBJ1-1,TRBV4-3,CASSQTKGRGTEAFF,TGCGCCAGCAGCCAAACCAAGGGGAGGGGCACTGAAGCTTTCTTT
.,once,TRBJ1-1,TRBV6-1,CASSEDGGRTEAFF,TGTGCCAGCAGTGAAGATGGGGGGAGAACTGAAGCTTTCTTT
.,.,TRBJ2-7,TRBV7-9,CASSLEGNEQYF,TGTGCCAGCAGCTTGGAGGGGAACGAGCAGTACTTC
.,.,TRBJ1-2,TRBV5-4,CASSLDDSADYGYTF,TGTGCCAGCAGCTTGGACGACAGCGCTGACTATGGCTACACCTTC
.,.,TRBJ1-4,TRBV4-1,CASSQFGGWREKLFF,TGCGCCAGCAGCCAGTTCGGAGGGTGGAGGGAAAAACTGTTTTTT
TRBD1,.,TRBJ1-5,TRBV27,CASSLAGQANQPQHF,TGTGCCAGCAGTTTAGCGGGACAGGCGAATCAGCCCCAGCATTTT
.,.,TRBJ2-7,TRBV3-1/TRBV3-2,CASGGQSYEQYF,TGTGCCAGCGGGGGGCAGTCCTACGAGCAGTACTTC
.,.,TRBJ2-3,TRBV4-3,CASSQDLKDTQYF,TGCGCCAGCAGCCAAGATCTAAAAGATACGCAGTATTTT
TRBD1,.,TRBJ1-3,TRBV30,CAWIRTGAEDTIYF,TGTGCCTGGATCCGGACAGGGGCGGAGGACACCATATATTTT
.,.,TRBJ2-7,TRBV19,CASSPDRSYEQYF,TGTGCCAGTAGCCCGGACAGATCCTACGAGCAGTACTTC
.,.,TRBJ2-3,TRBV6-1,CASSGDVGTDTQYF,TGTGCCAGCAGCGGGGACGTGGGCACAGATACGCAGTATTTT